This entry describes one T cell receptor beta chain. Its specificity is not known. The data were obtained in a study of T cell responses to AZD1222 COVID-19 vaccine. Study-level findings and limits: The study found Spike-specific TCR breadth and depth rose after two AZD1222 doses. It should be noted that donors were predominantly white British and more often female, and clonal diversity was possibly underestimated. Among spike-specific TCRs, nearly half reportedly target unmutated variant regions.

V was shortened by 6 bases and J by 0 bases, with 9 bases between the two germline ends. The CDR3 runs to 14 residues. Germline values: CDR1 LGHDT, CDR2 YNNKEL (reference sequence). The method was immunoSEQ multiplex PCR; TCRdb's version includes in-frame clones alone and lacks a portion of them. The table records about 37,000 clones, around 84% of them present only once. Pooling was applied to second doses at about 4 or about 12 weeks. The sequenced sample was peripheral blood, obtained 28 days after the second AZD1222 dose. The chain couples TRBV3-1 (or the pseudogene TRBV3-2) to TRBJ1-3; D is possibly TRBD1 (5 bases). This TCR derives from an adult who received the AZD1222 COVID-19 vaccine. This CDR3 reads CASSPRGSGNTIYF. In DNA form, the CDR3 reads TGTGCCAGCAGTCCTAGGGGCTCTGGAAACACCATATATTTT.